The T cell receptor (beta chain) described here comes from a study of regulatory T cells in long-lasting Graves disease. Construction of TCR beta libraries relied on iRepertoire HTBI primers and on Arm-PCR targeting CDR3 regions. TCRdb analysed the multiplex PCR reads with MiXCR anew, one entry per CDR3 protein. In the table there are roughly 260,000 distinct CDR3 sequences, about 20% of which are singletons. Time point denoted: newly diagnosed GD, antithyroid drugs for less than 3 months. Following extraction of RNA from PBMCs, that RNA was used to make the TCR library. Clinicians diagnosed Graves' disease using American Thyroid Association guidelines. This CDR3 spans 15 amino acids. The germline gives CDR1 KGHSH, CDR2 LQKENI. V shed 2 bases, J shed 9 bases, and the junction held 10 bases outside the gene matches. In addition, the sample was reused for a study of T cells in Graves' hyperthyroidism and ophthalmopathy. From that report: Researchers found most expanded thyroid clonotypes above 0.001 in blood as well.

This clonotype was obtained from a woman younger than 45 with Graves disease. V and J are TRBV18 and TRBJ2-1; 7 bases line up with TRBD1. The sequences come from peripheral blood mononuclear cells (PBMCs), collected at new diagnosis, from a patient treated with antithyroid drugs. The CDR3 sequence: CASSPNYRGGGEQFF. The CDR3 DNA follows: TGTGCCAGCTCACCAAACTACAGGGGCGGCGGTGAGCAGTTCTTC.